This entry features one T cell receptor (beta chain) sequence. Its antigen is currently unknown. The data originate from a study of T cell responses to AZD1222 COVID-19 vaccine. Study findings and constraints: Repertoire collection took place solely once the T cell response had peaked.

Method: immunoSEQ multiplex PCR; TCRdb's copy keeps in-frame clones and lacks some. The sample lists 150,000 to 200,000 clones, 92% occurring once. The TCR comes from an adult in good health. Sequencing used peripheral blood, obtained on day 0 of AZD1222 vaccination.

CDR3 in DNA: TGTGCCAGTAGTCCCTCCCGCAGCATGAACACTGAAGCTTTCTTT. Its protein product is CASSPSRSMNTEAFF. V is TRBV19 and J is TRBJ1-1; D is unclear. The CDR3 runs to 15 residues. Germline V gives CDR1 LNHDA, CDR2 SQIVND (reference sequence). V was pared by 5 bases and J by 0 bases, with 13 bases between.